This T cell receptor beta chain originates from a study of blood T cell repertoires in COVID-19. The repertoire was sequenced with immunoSEQ multiplex PCR; TCRdb's copy has only in-frame clones and lacks some. The sample has tens of thousands of clones, around 88% seen once. This TCR derives from a human donor with active COVID-19. The donor label of this sample is uncertain. The sample was peripheral blood.

The DNA for the CDR3 is TGCAGCGTTGTCTCGGTGTACACTGAAGCTTTCTTT. It is translated as CSVVSVYTEAFF. This rearrangement joins TRBV29-1 to TRBJ1-1, with D unclear. V was trimmed by 4 bases and J by 3 bases, leaving 9 bases between them. The CDR3 spans 12 residues. CDR1 and CDR2 from the germline V gene are SQVTM and ANQGSEA.